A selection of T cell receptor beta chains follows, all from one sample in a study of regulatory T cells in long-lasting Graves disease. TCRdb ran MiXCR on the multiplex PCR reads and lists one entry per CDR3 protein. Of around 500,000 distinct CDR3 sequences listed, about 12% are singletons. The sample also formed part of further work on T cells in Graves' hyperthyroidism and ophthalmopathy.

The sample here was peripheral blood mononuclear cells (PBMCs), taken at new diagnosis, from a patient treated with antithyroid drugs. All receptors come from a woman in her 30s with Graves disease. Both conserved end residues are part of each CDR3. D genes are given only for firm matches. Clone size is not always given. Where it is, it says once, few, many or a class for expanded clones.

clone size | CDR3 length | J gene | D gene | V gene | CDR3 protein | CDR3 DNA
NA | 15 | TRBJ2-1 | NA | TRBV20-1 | CSARDSGRNYNEQFF | TGCAGTGCTAGAGATAGTGGGCGCAACTACAATGAGCAGTTCTTC
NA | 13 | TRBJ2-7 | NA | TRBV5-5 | CASSNADSYEQYF | TGTGCCAGCAGCAACGCGGATTCCTACGAGCAGTACTTC
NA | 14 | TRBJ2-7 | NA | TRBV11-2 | CASSLGWGAREQYF | TGTGCCAGCAGCTTAGGGTGGGGGGCAAGGGAGCAGTACTTC
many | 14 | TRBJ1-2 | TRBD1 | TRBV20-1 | CSAFRDRVNYGYTF | TGCAGTGCGTTCCGGGACAGGGTTAACTATGGCTACACCTTC
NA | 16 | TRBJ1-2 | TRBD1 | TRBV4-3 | CASSQRLGQKIDGYTF | TGCGCCAGCAGCCAACGTTTGGGACAGAAGATTGATGGCTACACCTTC
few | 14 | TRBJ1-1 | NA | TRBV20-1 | CSASTGLGGSEAFF | TGCAGTGCTAGTACAGGTCTCGGGGGGAGCGAAGCTTTCTTT
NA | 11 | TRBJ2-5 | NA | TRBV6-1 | CASSSQETQHF | TGTGCCAGCAGTAGTCAAGAGACCCAGCACTTC
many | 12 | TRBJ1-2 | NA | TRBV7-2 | CASSLDRAGYTF | TGTGCCAGCAGCTTAGACAGGGCTGGCTACACCTTC
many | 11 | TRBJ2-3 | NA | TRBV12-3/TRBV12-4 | CASSPRDTQYF | TGTGCCAGCAGCCCCCGGGATACGCAGTATTTT
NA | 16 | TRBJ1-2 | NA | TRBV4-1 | CASSQDSEGPIYGYTF | TGCGCCAGCAGCCAAGATTCGGAGGGCCCAATCTATGGCTACACCTTC
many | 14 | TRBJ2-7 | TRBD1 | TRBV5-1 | CASSLATGGVEQYF | TGCGCCAGCAGCTTGGCCACAGGGGGCGTTGAGCAGTACTTC
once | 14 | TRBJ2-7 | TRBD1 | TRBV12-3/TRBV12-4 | CASSLAGGFFEQYF | TGTGCCAGCAGTTTAGCAGGGGGCTTTTTCGAGCAGTACTTC
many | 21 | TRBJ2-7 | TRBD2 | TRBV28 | CASPPRGLYGTSGSTTYEQYF | TGTGCCAGCCCCCCCAGGGGCCTTTACGGGACTAGCGGGAGCACGACGTACGAGCAGTACTTC
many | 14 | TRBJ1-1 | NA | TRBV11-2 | CASSSSGLNTEAFF | TGTGCCAGCAGCTCCTCGGGGCTGAACACTGAAGCTTTCTTT
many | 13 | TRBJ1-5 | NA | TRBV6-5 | CASSYSRGQPQHF | TGTGCCAGCAGTTACTCGAGGGGTCAGCCCCAGCATTTT
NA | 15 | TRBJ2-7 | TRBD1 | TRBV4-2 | CASSQVPGQGYEQYF | TGTGCCAGCAGCCAAGTGCCGGGACAGGGCTACGAGCAGTACTTC
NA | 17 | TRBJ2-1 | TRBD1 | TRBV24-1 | CATSDPKGTGGYNEQFF | TGTGCCACCAGTGACCCGAAAGGGACAGGGGGCTACAATGAGCAGTTCTTC
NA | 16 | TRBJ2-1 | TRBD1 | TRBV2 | CASGGPGQGAYNEQFF | TGTGCCAGCGGGGGTCCGGGACAGGGGGCATACAATGAGCAGTTCTTC
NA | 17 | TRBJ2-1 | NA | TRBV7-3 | CASSLNPGGGSYNEQFF | TGTGCCAGCAGCTTAAATCCGGGTGGCGGCTCCTACAATGAGCAGTTCTTC
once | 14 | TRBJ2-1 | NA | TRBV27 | CASRPTTSYNEQFF | TGTGCCAGCAGACCGACTACCTCCTACAATGAGCAGTTCTTC
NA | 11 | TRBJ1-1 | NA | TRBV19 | CASRRNTEAFF | TGTGCCAGTAGGAGAAACACTGAAGCTTTCTTT
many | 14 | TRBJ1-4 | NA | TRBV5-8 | CASSPRVTNEKLFF | TGTGCCAGCAGCCCGCGGGTCACCAATGAAAAACTGTTTTTT
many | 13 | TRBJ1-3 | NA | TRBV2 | CASDRRSGNTIYF | TGTGCCAGCGATCGGAGGTCTGGAAACACCATATATTTT
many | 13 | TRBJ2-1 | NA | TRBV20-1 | CSAKARASDEQFF | TGCAGTGCCAAAGCTAGGGCCAGCGATGAGCAGTTCTTC
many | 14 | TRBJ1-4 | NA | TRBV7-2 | CASSSGGFNEKLFF | TGTGCCAGCAGCTCTGGGGGTTTCAATGAAAAACTGTTTTTT
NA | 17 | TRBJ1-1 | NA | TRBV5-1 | CASSPEGSWGMNTEAFF | TGCGCCAGCTCCCCCGAGGGTTCCTGGGGCATGAACACTGAAGCTTTCTTT
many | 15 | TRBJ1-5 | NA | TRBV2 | CASRTGGRENQPQHF | TGTGCCAGCAGGACGGGGGGGCGCGAGAATCAGCCCCAGCATTTT
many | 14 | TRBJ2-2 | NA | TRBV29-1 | CSAGGTANTGELFF | TGCAGCGCTGGCGGGACGGCGAACACCGGGGAGCTGTTTTTT
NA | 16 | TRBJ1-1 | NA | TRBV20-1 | CSARDSGTHWDTEAFF | TGCAGTGCTAGAGACTCCGGGACTCATTGGGACACTGAAGCTTTCTTT
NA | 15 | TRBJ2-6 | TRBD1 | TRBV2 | CATTLQGLGANVLTF | TGTGCCACTACGTTACAGGGGTTAGGGGCCAACGTCCTGACTTTC
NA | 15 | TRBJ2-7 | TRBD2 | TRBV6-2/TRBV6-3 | CASSYSSSGTYEQYF | TGTGCCAGCAGTTACTCGTCTAGCGGGACATACGAGCAGTACTTC
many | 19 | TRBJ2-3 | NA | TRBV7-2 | CASSLVNSGVYYSTDTQYF | TGTGCCAGCAGTCTCGTGAATAGCGGCGTTTACTATAGCACAGATACGCAGTATTTT
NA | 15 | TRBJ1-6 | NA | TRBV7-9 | CASSLTPAKDSPLHF | TGTGCCAGCAGCTTGACCCCGGCTAAGGATTCACCCCTCCACTTT
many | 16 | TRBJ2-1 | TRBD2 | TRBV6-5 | CASSSAGGIKYNEQFF | TGTGCCAGCAGTTCTGCGGGAGGGATCAAGTACAATGAGCAGTTCTTC
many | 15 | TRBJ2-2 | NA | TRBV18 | CASSSSRFSTGELFF | TGTGCCAGCTCATCTAGCAGGTTTTCCACCGGGGAGCTGTTTTTT
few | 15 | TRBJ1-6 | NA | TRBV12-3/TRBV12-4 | CASRRGGPYNSPLHF | TGTGCCAGCAGGCGGGGGGGACCCTATAATTCACCCCTCCACTTT
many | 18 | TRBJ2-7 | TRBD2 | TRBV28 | CASGRPWDSGRRAYEQYF | TGTGCCAGCGGACGACCCTGGGATAGCGGGAGACGGGCCTACGAGCAGTACTTC
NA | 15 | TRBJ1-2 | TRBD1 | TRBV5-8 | CASSWVEGAPYGYTF | TGTGCCAGCAGCTGGGTTGAGGGGGCACCCTATGGCTACACCTTC
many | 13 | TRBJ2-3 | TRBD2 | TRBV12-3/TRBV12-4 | CASRLAGVDTQYF | TGTGCCAGCAGACTAGCGGGAGTAGATACGCAGTATTTT
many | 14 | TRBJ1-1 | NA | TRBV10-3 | CASRDNNMNTEAFF | TGTGCCAGCCGGGACAACAACATGAACACTGAAGCTTTCTTT
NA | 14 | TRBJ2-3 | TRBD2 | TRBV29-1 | CSAPTSGSPDTQYF | TGCAGCGCGCCGACTAGCGGGAGCCCAGATACGCAGTATTTT
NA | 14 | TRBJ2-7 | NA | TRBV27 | CASSSAGQGYEQYF | TGTGCCAGCAGTTCCGCCGGGCAGGGCTACGAGCAGTACTTC
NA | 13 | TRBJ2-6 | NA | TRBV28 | CASTIHGANVLTF | TGTGCCAGCACCATACACGGGGCCAACGTCCTGACTTTC
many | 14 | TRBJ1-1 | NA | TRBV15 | CATSRARGYTEAFF | TGTGCCACCAGCAGAGCCCGGGGCTACACTGAAGCTTTCTTT
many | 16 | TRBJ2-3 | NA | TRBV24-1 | CATSPRGRESTDTQYF | TGTGCCACCAGCCCCCGGGGGCGGGAATCCACAGATACGCAGTATTTT